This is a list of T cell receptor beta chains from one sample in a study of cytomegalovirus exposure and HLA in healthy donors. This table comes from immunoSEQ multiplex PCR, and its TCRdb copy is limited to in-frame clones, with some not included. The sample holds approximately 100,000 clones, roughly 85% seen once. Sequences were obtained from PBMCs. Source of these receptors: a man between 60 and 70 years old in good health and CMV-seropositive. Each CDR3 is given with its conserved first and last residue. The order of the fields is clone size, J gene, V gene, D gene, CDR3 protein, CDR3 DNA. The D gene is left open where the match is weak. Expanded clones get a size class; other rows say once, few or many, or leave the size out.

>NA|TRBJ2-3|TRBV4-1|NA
CASSQAISGTDTQYF
TGCGCCAGCAGCCAAGCGATAAGCGGCACAGATACGCAGTATTTT
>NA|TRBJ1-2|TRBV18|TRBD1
CASSPPRDRVIGNYGYTF
TGTGCCAGCTCACCACCGCGTGACAGGGTGATCGGGAACTATGGCTACACCTTC
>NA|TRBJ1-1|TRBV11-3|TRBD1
CASSQGAGTEAFF
TGTGCCAGCAGCCAGGGGGCGGGAACTGAAGCTTTCTTT
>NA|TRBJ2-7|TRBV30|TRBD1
CAWRQGAREQYF
TGTGCCTGGAGGCAGGGGGCAAGGGAGCAGTACTTC
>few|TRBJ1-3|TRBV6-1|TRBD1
CASTPGDSSGNTIYF
TGTGCCAGCACCCCAGGGGACAGCTCTGGAAACACCATATATTTT
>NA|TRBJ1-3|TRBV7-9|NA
CASSLAAASSGNTIYF
TGTGCCAGCAGCTTAGCGGCGGCCAGCTCTGGAAACACCATATATTTT
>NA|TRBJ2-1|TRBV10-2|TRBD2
CASSDNSGGYNEQFF
TGCGCCAGCAGTGACAATAGCGGGGGCTACAATGAGCAGTTCTTC
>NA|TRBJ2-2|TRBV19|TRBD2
CASSIRGGRPGELFF
TGTGCCAGTAGTATTCGGGGGGGCAGACCCGGGGAGCTGTTTTTT
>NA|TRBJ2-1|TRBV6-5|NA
CASSYLAAGSSEQFF
TGTGCCAGCAGTTACTTAGCTGCCGGTTCCAGTGAGCAGTTCTTC
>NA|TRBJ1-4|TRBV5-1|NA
CASSPGGATNEKLFF
TGCGCCAGCAGCCCCGGGGGGGCAACTAATGAAAAACTGTTTTTT
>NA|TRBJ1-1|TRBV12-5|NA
CASGLVLGAVNTEAFF
TGTGCTAGTGGTTTGGTCCTTGGGGCAGTGAACACTGAAGCTTTCTTT
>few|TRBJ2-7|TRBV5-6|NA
CASSLYELSEQYF
TGTGCCAGCAGCTTGTATGAGCTCTCCGAGCAGTACTTC
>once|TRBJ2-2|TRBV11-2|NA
CASSLDRSTGELFF
TGTGCCAGCAGCTTAGATAGAAGTACCGGGGAGCTGTTTTTT
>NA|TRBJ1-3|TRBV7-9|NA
CASSPIWRGSGNTIYF
TGTGCCAGCAGCCCAATTTGGAGGGGCTCTGGAAACACCATATATTTT
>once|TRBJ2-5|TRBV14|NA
CASSQEPAEETQYF
TGTGCCAGCAGCCAAGAGCCCGCAGAAGAGACCCAGTACTTC
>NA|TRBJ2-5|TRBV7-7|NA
CASSWSSSAVETQYF
TGTGCCAGCAGCTGGTCAAGCTCAGCGGTAGAGACCCAGTACTTC
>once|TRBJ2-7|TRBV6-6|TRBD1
CASSSGTVLGEQYF
TGTGCCAGCAGTTCCGGGACAGTCCTGGGCGAGCAGTACTTC
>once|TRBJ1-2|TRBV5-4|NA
CASSLAGRGSGYTF
TGTGCCAGCAGCTTGGCCGGGAGGGGAAGTGGCTACACCTTC
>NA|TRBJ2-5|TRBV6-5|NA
CASSYPHRGGETQYF
TGTGCCAGCAGTTACCCCCACAGGGGAGGCGAGACCCAGTACTTC
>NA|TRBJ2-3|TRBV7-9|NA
CASSPVVGLGGDTQYF
TGTGCCAGCAGCCCCGTGGTGGGCCTGGGGGGAGATACGCAGTATTTT
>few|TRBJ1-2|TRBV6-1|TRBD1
CASSDPGTAATNYGYTF
TGTGCCAGCAGTGACCCCGGGACAGCAGCCACTAACTATGGCTACACCTTC
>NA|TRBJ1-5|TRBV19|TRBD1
CASSVNRGRTQPQHF
TGTGCCAGTAGTGTAAACAGGGGGCGGACGCAGCCCCAGCATTTT